This entry lists 30 T cell receptor beta chains sequenced from one sample in a study of blood T cell repertoires in COVID-19. Clones were read by immunoSEQ multiplex PCR, and TCRdb kept only the in-frame ones, dropping some. This table holds about 130,000 clones, roughly 90% found once. Sequenced sample: peripheral blood. The receptors stem from a man aged 55-75 years with COVID-19, enrolled during active disease.

V is TRBV10-3 and J is TRBJ2-1; TRBD2 might be the D (7 bases). Germline assignment: CDR1 ENHRY and CDR2 SYGVKD. The V and J ends lost 4 bases and 8 bases respectively, with 21 bases between them. The CDR3 totals 16 residues. The CDR3 region has the DNA TGTGCCATCAGTGGTGAAGGACTAGGGGGGGGTGATGAGCAGTTCTTC. Translation gives CAISGEGLGGGDEQFF.

With respect to this clone: Other DNA sequences from this sample encode an identical CDR3 as well. The chain is built from TRBV2 and TRBJ1-3; 9 bases agree with TRBD1. Germline assignment: CDR1 SNHLY and CDR2 FYNNEI. J was trimmed by 1 base and V by 5 bases; bases with no gene match: 3. The CDR3 is made up of 15 amino acids. The chain's CDR3 is CASSPDRGSGNTIYF. In DNA form, the CDR3 reads TGTGCCAGCAGTCCCGACAGGGGGTCTGGAAACACCATATATTTT.

The V and J genes are TRBV14 and TRBJ2-1; the match to TRBD2 covers 10 bases. Looked up from germline, CDR1 is SGHDN and CDR2 is FVKESK. V lost 3 bases to trimming and J lost 11 bases; unmatched junction nucleotides: 1. The CDR3 length is 12 residues. The CDR3 nucleotides are TGTGCCAGCAGCCATACTAGCGGGAAGCAGTTCTTC. This translates into CASSHTSGKQFF.

The chain combines TRBV9 with TRBJ2-2; D is undetermined. CDR1 and CDR2 from the germline V gene are SGDLS and YYNGEE. V was cut by 3 bases and J by 5 bases, with 8 bases left in between. This CDR3 is 13 amino acids long. CDR3 amino acids: CASSDSITGELFF. The CDR3 bases are TGTGCCAGCAGCGACAGTATTACCGGGGAGCTGTTTTTT.

This clone was counted only a few times. The rearrangement links TRBV11-2 to TRBJ1-6, with 7 nucleotides matching TRBD1. J was trimmed by 2 bases and V by 5 bases; bases with no gene match: 6. The CDR3 length is 16 residues. Germline V CDR1 and CDR2: SGHAT, FQNNGV. CDR3 DNA: TGTGCCAGCAGCCTAAAGGGGACAGCCTATAATTCACCCCTCCACTTT. Translation gives CASSLKGTAYNSPLHF.

The chain combines TRBV7-2 with TRBJ1-3; D might be TRBD1 (5 bases). The germline V gene encodes CDR1 SGHTA and CDR2 FQGNSA. V lost 0 bases and J 0 bases, leaving 9 bases between the germline ends. The CDR3 runs 16 residues. The CDR3 here is CASSLAQASSGNTIYF. CDR3 DNA: TGTGCCAGCAGCTTAGCACAGGCATCCTCTGGAAACACCATATATTTT.

This clone was detected only a few times. The chain joins TRBV27 to TRBJ2-7; TRBD2 aligns across 8 bases. This CDR3 has 16 amino acids. Germline V CDR1 and CDR2: MNHEY, SMNVEV (reference sequence). J gave up 0 bases and V 4 bases, and 8 bases lay outside the gene matches. The CDR3 coding sequence is TGTGCCAGCAGTTCCGCGGGGAGCGGGAGCTCCTACGAGCAGTACTTC. It encodes CASSSAGSGSSYEQYF.

The rearrangement links TRBV29-1 to TRBJ2-1; 11 bases align to TRBD2. Germline V gene lookup returns CDR1 SQVTM and CDR2 ANQGSEA. The V and J ends lost 7 bases and 3 bases, in that order; junction bases with no gene match: 2. This CDR3 comprises 13 residues. CDR3 nucleotide sequence: TGCAGCGGACTAGCGGGGTACTACAATGAGCAGTTCTTC. The encoded protein is CSGLAGYYNEQFF.

The V call is TRBV4-3, the J call TRBJ1-2; the D gene is possibly TRBD1 (6 bases). CDR1 is LGHNA and CDR2 is YSLEER in the germline V gene. CDR3 length: 16 residues. The V end was cut by 4 bases, the J end by 6 bases, with 21 bases between. CDR3 DNA: TGCGCCAGCAGCCTGGATGGCGGGGGGCGCATCGATGGCTACACCTTC. Amino acid sequence: CASSLDGGGRIDGYTF.

The chain uses TRBV24-1 and TRBJ2-3; TRBD2 matches 7 bases. CDR3 length equals 13 residues. With 12 bases clipped from V and 3 bases from J, the junction kept 8 bases outside the gene matches. The germline V gene has CDR1 KGHDR and CDR2 SFDVKD. Written as DNA, the CDR3 is TGTGCCTCAAGAGGCGGGGGTACAGATACGCAGTATTTT. It yields the protein CASRGGGTDTQYF.

The chain employs TRBV5-1 and TRBJ2-5; weak D call: TRBD2 (6 bases). Germline lookup yields CDR1 SGHRS and CDR2 YFSETQ. Trimming pared 4 bases from V and 5 bases from J, leaving 15 bases between. This CDR3 is 14 amino acids long. The CDR3 DNA follows: TGCGCCAGCAGCCTTTCGACTAGATGGGAGACCCAGTACTTC. Amino acids: CASSLSTRWETQYF.

This chain connects TRBV5-5 to TRBJ1-2; TRBD1 matches 8 bases. The V gene's germline CDR1 is SGHKS and CDR2 YYEKEE (reference sequence). V gave up 4 bases and J gave up 4 bases; unmatched junction bases: 9. The CDR3 has 15 residues. The CDR3 DNA is TGTGCCAGCAGCAATCAGGGGGCAAGAGGCTATGGCTACACCTTC. Amino acids: CASSNQGARGYGYTF.

V gene TRBV18 combines with J gene TRBJ2-5; D is ambiguous. Germline V gives CDR1 KGHSH, CDR2 LQKENI. The CDR3 spans 12 residues. V was cut by 0 bases and J by 5 bases, with 4 bases left in between. The DNA for the CDR3 is TGTGCCAGCTCACCACCGAGCGAGACCCAGTACTTC. Protein sequence: CASSPPSETQYF.

The chain couples TRBV4-2 to TRBJ1-3; TRBD1 is a possible D gene (6 bases). The CDR3 covers 17 residues. Germline V gene data show CDR1 as LGHNA and CDR2 as YNFKEQ. Trimming took off 5 bases at V and 3 bases at J, with 20 bases between the two ends. The CDR3 loop is CASSTRTVEGRGNTIYF. CDR3 DNA sequence: TGTGCCAGCAGCACTCGGACAGTCGAGGGTCGTGGAAACACCATATATTTT.

V usage is TRBV19 and J usage is TRBJ2-1; D is perhaps TRBD2 (6 bases). There are 15 residues in the CDR3. V was clipped by 4 bases and J by 5 bases, with 15 bases between them. Germline V gene lookup returns CDR1 LNHDA and CDR2 SQIVND (reference sequence). The chain's CDR3 is CASSNLDWGDNEQFF. The DNA of the CDR3 is TGTGCCAGTAGTAACCTTGATTGGGGGGACAATGAGCAGTTCTTC.

This chain connects TRBV9 to TRBJ1-2, with a weak D call TRBD1 (6 bases). The length of the CDR3 is 14 residues. V lost 0 bases, J lost 6 bases, and 12 bases lay in between. Germline CDR1 reads SGDLS; CDR2 reads YYNGEE. The CDR3 spells CASSVATGFHGYTF. CDR3 nucleotide sequence: TGTGCCAGCAGCGTAGCTACAGGGTTCCATGGCTACACCTTC.

The chain links TRBV12-3 or TRBV12-4 to TRBJ1-5, with D possibly matching TRBD1 (5 bases). With 8 bases removed from V and 5 bases from J, the gap between germline ends came to 13 bases. This CDR3 has 13 residues. In DNA form, the CDR3 reads TGTGCCAGCTCAGATCGGGGGTATCAGCCCCAGCATTTT. This codes for CASSDRGYQPQHF.

V is TRBV3-1 (or the pseudogene TRBV3-2) and J is TRBJ1-1, with D hard to call. V was clipped by 3 bases and J by 0 bases, with 8 bases between them. Per the germline V gene, CDR1 is LGHDT and CDR2 is YNNKEL (reference sequence). The length of the CDR3 is 14 residues. The CDR3 region is CASSQESMNTEAFF. As DNA, the CDR3 is TGTGCCAGCAGCCAGGAGAGCATGAACACTGAAGCTTTCTTT.

This chain connects TRBV11-3 to TRBJ1-1, with D unclear. CDR1 and CDR2 (germline): SGHNT, YENEEA. V lost 3 bases and J 1 base, leaving 6 bases between the germline ends. The CDR3 length is 13 residues. Here the CDR3 DNA reads TGTGCCAGCAGCTTTGAGGAGAACACTGAAGCTTTCTTT. Amino acid sequence: CASSFEENTEAFF.

CDR3 loop: CASSQTPTGFPYEQYF. The CDR3 DNA reads TGTGCCAGCAGCCAAACCCCGACAGGGTTCCCTTACGAGCAGTACTTC. V gene TRBV3-1 (or the pseudogene TRBV3-2) combines with J gene TRBJ2-7; 7 bases align to TRBD1. This CDR3 contains 16 residues. V lost 2 bases, J lost 4 bases, and 11 bases stayed unmatched. Germline CDR1 and CDR2: LGHDT and YNNKEL (reference sequence).

This clone was seen a few times. The chain has TRBV7-2 and TRBJ2-2; 14 bases line up with TRBD2. The CDR3 covers 17 residues. After removal of 2 bases from V and 7 bases from J, the junction contained 6 bases not matched to a gene. Germline values: CDR1 SGHTA, CDR2 FQGNSA. CDR3 DNA: TGTGCCAGCAGCTTAATGGGACTAGCGGGAGTCGTCGGGGAGCTGTTTTTT. This sequence encodes CASSLMGLAGVVGELFF.

As regards this clone: Its ends do not fully match the called genes, so a read error is possible. The rearrangement links TRBV7-7 to TRBJ2-7; TRBD1 matches 11 bases. There are 14 residues in the CDR3. Germline V lookup: CDR1 SSHAT, CDR2 FNYEAQ (reference sequence). The chain's CDR3 is CASSLGQGVSEQYF. In nucleotides, the CDR3 is TGTGCTAGCAGCTTGGGACAGGGGGTATCCGAGCAGTACTTC.

The chain has TRBV14 and TRBJ2-3, with 13 bases lining up with TRBD2. The CDR3 spans 14 residues. J lost 8 bases, V lost 4 bases, and 3 bases had no gene match. Germline V gene sequence: CDR1 SGHDN, CDR2 FVKESK. This chain's CDR3 is CASSPGLAGLTQYF. The CDR3 DNA reads as TGTGCCAGCAGCCCGGGACTAGCGGGACTTACGCAGTATTTT.

This clone appeared once. V gene TRBV25-1 combines with J gene TRBJ1-5; D is uncertain. CDR1 MGHDK and CDR2 SYGVNS come from the germline V gene. The length of the CDR3 is 13 residues. Trimming took off 1 base at V and 4 bases at J, with 5 bases between the two ends. CDR3 sequence (DNA): TGTGCCAGCAGTGAATTTGAGAATCAGCCCCAGCATTTT. Translating it yields CASSEFENQPQHF.

This rearrangement joins TRBV11-3 to TRBJ2-7, with D possibly being TRBD1 (5 bases). CDR3 length: 15 amino acids. The ends were cut back, 1 base at V and 4 bases at J, with 14 bases in the middle. The V gene's germline CDR1 is SGHNT and CDR2 YENEEA. CDR3 sequence (DNA): TGTGCCAGCAGCTTAGGAAGGGGTCTGACATACGAGCAGTACTTC. It specifies CASSLGRGLTYEQYF.

The V call is TRBV5-1, the J call TRBJ2-3; D unclear. This CDR3 has 14 residues. Germline-derived CDR1 and CDR2 are SGHRS and YFSETQ. The V end lost 1 base, the J end lost 0 bases, and 6 bases lay between the germline ends. The CDR3 DNA sequence: TGCGCCAGCAGCTTGTCCTATAGCACAGATACGCAGTATTTT. It specifies CASSLSYSTDTQYF. Full variable domain (missing parts from reference TRBV5-1 and TRBJ2-3): KAGVTQTPRYLIKTRGQQVTLSCSPISGHRSVSWYQQTPGQGLQFLFEYFSETQRNKGNFPGRFSGRQFSNSRSEMNVSTLELGDSALYLCASSLSYSTDTQYFGPGTRLTVL.

The V gene is TRBV19, the J gene TRBJ2-1, with D maybe TRBD2 (7 bases). CDR1 is LNHDA, CDR2 SQIVND, per germline (reference sequence). Trimming removed 8 bases from V and 3 bases from J, with 20 bases in between. This CDR3 contains 16 residues. The CDR3 DNA follows: TGTGCCAGTCGTAACCCTTGGGAGGGGGGCTACAATGAGCAGTTCTTC. Its protein is CASRNPWEGGYNEQFF.

This sequence joins TRBV19 and TRBJ1-2, with 9 bases identical to TRBD1. Trimming cost V 3 bases and J 4 bases; bases outside gene matches: 15. Looked up from germline, CDR1 is LNHDA and CDR2 is SQIVND (reference sequence). The CDR3 spans 18 residues. The CDR3: CASSIGPGQGRGAYGYTF. As DNA, the CDR3 is TGTGCCAGTAGTATTGGCCCGGGACAGGGAAGGGGTGCCTATGGCTACACCTTC.

This chain uses TRBV9 with TRBJ2-1, with D perhaps TRBD2 (5 bases). The CDR3 extends over 15 amino acids. Germline loops: CDR1 SGDLS, CDR2 YYNGEE. Between the trimmed V and J ends, which lost 0 bases and 0 bases, there was a span of 7 bases. The CDR3 nucleotides read TGTGCCAGCAGCGTAGCGGCGGGCTCCTACAATGAGCAGTTCTTC. It encodes CASSVAAGSYNEQFF.

This rearrangement joins TRBV5-1 to TRBJ1-3; D is uncertain. V lost 4 bases and J 0 bases, leaving 11 bases between the germline ends. This CDR3 is built from 15 residues. From germline, CDR1 is SGHRS and CDR2 YFSETQ. The CDR3 DNA is TGCGCCAGCAGCGCGTCGACTGACTCTGGAAACACCATATATTTT. Its translation is CASSASTDSGNTIYF.